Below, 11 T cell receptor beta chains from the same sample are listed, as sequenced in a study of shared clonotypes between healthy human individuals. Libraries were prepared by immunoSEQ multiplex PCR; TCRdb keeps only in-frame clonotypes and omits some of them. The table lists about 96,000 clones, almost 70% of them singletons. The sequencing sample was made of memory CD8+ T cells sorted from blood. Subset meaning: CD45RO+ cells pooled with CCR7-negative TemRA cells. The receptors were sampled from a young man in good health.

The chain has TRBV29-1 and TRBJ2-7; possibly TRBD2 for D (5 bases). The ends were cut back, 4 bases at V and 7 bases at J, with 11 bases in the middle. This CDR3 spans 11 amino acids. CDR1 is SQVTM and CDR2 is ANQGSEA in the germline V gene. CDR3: CSVVGEVEQYF. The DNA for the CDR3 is TGCAGCGTTGTGGGAGAGGTTGAGCAGTACTTC.

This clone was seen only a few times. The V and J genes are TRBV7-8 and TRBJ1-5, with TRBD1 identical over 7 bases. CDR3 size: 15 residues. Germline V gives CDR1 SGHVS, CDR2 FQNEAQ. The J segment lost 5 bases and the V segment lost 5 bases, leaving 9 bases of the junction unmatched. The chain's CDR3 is CASSPIDRDHQPQHF. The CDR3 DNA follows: TGTGCCAGCAGCCCCATTGACAGGGATCATCAGCCCCAGCATTTT.

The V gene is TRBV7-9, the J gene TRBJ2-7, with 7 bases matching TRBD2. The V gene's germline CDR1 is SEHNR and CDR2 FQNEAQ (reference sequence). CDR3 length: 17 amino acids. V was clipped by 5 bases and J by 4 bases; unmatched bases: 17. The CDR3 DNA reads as TGTGCCAGCAGCAACGCGGAGTTGGCGGGAGTGGGGTACGAGCAGTACTTC. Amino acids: CASSNAELAGVGYEQYF.

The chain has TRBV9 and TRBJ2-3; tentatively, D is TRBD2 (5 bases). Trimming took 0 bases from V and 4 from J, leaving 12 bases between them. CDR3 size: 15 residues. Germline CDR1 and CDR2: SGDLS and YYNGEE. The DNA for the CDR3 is TGTGCCAGCAGCGTAGATCCTAGCAGCGCAGATACGCAGTATTTT. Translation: CASSVDPSSADTQYF.

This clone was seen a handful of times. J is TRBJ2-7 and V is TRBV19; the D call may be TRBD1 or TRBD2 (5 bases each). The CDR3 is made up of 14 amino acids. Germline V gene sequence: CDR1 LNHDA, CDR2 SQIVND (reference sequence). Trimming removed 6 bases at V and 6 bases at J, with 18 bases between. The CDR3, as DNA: TGTGCCAGTAGCACCCCCGGTGGGACGGGCGAGCAGTACTTC. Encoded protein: CASSTPGGTGEQYF.

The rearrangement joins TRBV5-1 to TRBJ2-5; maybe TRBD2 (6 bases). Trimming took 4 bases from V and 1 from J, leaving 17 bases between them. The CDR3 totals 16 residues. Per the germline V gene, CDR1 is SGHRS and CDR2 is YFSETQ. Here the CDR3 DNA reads TGCGCCAGCAGCGCGGGACCGAGGACCTTCCAAGAGACCCAGTACTTC. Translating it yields CASSAGPRTFQETQYF.

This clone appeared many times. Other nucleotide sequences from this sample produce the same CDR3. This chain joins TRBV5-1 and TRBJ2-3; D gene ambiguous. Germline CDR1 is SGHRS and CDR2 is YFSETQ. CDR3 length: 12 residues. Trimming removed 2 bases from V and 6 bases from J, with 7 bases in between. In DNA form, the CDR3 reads TGCGCCAGCAGCTTAAGTTCGGATACGCAGTATTTT. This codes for CASSLSSDTQYF.

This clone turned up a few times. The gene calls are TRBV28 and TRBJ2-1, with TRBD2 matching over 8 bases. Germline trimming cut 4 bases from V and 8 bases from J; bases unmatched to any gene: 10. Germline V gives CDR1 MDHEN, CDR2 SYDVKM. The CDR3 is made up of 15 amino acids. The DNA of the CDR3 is TGTGCCAGCAGTTACTGGACTAGCATTCCACATGAGCAGTTCTTC. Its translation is CASSYWTSIPHEQFF.

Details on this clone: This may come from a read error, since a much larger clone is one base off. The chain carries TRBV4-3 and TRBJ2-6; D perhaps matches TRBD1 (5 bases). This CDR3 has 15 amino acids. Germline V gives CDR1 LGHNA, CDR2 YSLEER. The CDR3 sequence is CASSPEWSGANVLIF. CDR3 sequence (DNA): TGCGCCAGCAGCCCCGAGTGGTCTGGGGCCAACGTCCTGATTTTC.

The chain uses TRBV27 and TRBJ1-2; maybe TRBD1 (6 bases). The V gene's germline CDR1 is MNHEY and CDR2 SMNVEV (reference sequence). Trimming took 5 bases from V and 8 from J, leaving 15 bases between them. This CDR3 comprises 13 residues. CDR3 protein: CASSPTHREGYTF. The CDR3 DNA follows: TGTGCCAGCAGTCCAACTCACAGGGAAGGCTACACCTTC.

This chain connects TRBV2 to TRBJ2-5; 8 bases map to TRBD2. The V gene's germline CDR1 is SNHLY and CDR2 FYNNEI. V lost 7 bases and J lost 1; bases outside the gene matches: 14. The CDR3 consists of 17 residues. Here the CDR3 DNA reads TGTGCCAGCACCCCCTTGTCGGGACTAGGCGGCCAAGAGACCCAGTACTTC. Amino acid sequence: CASTPLSGLGGQETQYF.